The 22 T cell receptor beta chains below were found in one sample sequenced in a study of T cells in Graves' hyperthyroidism and ophthalmopathy. RNA transcripts yielded amplified TCR beta CDR3 regions. HTBI primers drove first-round RT-PCR of the TCR CDR3. A single record per CDR3 protein comes from TCRdb applying MiXCR to the multiplex PCR reads. Among around 300,000 distinct CDR3 sequences, 22% were seen once, and the ten largest hold roughly 60%. The specimen sequenced was blood. Every receptor here comes from a young man with Graves' ophthalmopathy.

This clonotype was observed many times. The rearrangement links TRBV12-3 or TRBV12-4 to TRBJ1-1, with D maybe TRBD1 (5 bases). This CDR3 has 15 amino acids. V dropped 3 bases and J dropped 4 bases, with 15 bases sitting between them. Written as DNA, the CDR3 is TGTGCCAGCAGTTTTAGGCGCCAGGGTGGCACTGAAGCTTTCTTT. Translation: CASSFRRQGGTEAFF.

In this sample, this clonotype turned up a few times. The V call is TRBV6-5, the J call TRBJ2-7, with D tentatively TRBD1 (5 bases). Germline V lookup: CDR1 MNHEY, CDR2 SVGAGI. The CDR3 runs to 16 residues. Trimming cost V 2 bases and J 2 bases, with 16 bases left between them. CDR3 in DNA: TGTGCCAGCAGTTACATCCCCAGGGCCCGAACCTACGAGCAGTACTTC. Translation: CASSYIPRARTYEQYF.

J is TRBJ2-7 and V is TRBV20-1; a possible D gene is TRBD2 (6 bases). CDR1 and CDR2 from the germline V gene are DFQATT and SNEGSKA (reference sequence). V was shortened by 6 bases and J by 3 bases, with 18 bases between the two germline ends. The CDR3 totals 14 residues. The DNA of the CDR3 is TGCAGTGCGGCACCGGGACTGAAGATCTACGAGCAGTACTTC. Protein product: CSAAPGLKIYEQYF.

The chain joins TRBV27 to TRBJ2-1, with unresolved D. V gave up 4 bases and J gave up 6 bases, with 4 bases separating them. The CDR3 spans 11 residues. The germline V gene has CDR1 MNHEY and CDR2 SMNVEV (reference sequence). The CDR3 DNA follows: TGTGCCAGCAGTTCGTTCAATGAGCAGTTCTTC. Translating gives CASSSFNEQFF.

This clonotype has only one observation. The chain uses TRBV24-1 and TRBJ2-3, with 9 bases identical to TRBD1. Germline loops: CDR1 KGHDR, CDR2 SFDVKD. This CDR3 has 15 residues. V shed 6 bases and J 3 bases; nucleotides not matched to a gene: 6. The CDR3 DNA reads as TGTGCCACCAGTTTGCGGACAGGGGTTACAGATACGCAGTATTTT. Amino acids: CATSLRTGVTDTQYF.

The chain has TRBV11-3 and TRBJ1-1; possible D gene TRBD1, 6 bases. The V gene lost 5 bases and the J gene lost 4 bases, with 11 bases spanning the gap. Germline V gene sequence: CDR1 SGHNT, CDR2 YENEEA. The CDR3 runs to 13 residues. The CDR3 DNA follows: TGTGCCAGCAGCGACAGGAGATCCACTGAAGCTTTCTTT. It yields the protein CASSDRRSTEAFF.

The rearrangement uses TRBV5-1 and TRBJ2-7; D is possibly TRBD1 (6 bases). Trimming stripped 6 bases from V and 5 bases from J, with 18 bases between. In germline, CDR1 is SGHRS, CDR2 YFSETQ. The CDR3 sequence is 14 residues long. The CDR3 loop reads CASTMRGSGHEQYF. CDR3 bases: TGCGCCAGCACCATGAGGGGGAGTGGTCACGAGCAGTACTTC.

This clonotype came up many times. The gene calls are TRBV28 and TRBJ2-1, with D tentatively TRBD2 (5 bases). The V and J ends lost 6 bases and 4 bases respectively, with 13 bases between them. CDR3 length: 14 amino acids. Germline CDR1 MDHEN, CDR2 SYDVKM. DNA for the CDR3: TGTGCCAGCAGCCTACGGGGAAGGTACAATGAGCAGTTCTTC. Its translation: CASSLRGRYNEQFF.

This chain connects TRBV28 to TRBJ2-4; D possibly corresponds to TRBD1 (6 bases). V was pared by 6 bases and J by 2 bases, with 14 bases between. Germline V gene data show CDR1 as MDHEN and CDR2 as SYDVKM. The CDR3 is made up of 15 amino acids. The CDR3 nucleotides read TGTGCCAGCAGAGATACCGGGACAACCAAAAACATTCAGTACTTC. Amino acids: CASRDTGTTKNIQYF.

There are a few counts of this clonotype. This chain links TRBV11-2 with TRBJ1-2; 7 bases match TRBD1. Germline V gives CDR1 SGHAT, CDR2 FQNNGV. With 4 bases clipped from V and 0 bases from J, the junction kept 17 bases outside the gene matches. CDR3 size: 19 residues. The CDR3 sequence: CASSSRPKVTGTANYGYTF. The CDR3 nucleotides are TGTGCCAGCAGCTCCCGACCGAAGGTGACCGGGACAGCTAACTATGGCTACACCTTC.

This clonotype was detected ten times or more. The genes are TRBV18 and TRBJ2-5; TRBD1 matches 8 bases. Germline CDR1 KGHSH, CDR2 LQKENI. The CDR3 runs 16 residues. With 1 base clipped from V and 5 bases from J, the junction kept 9 bases outside the gene matches. CDR3 amino acids: CASSPRTQGAGETQYF. The CDR3 DNA sequence: TGTGCCAGCTCACCACGGACTCAGGGGGCCGGGGAGACCCAGTACTTC.

The chain uses TRBV20-1 and TRBJ2-7, with no clear D. The germline CDR1 and CDR2 sequences are DFQATT and SNEGSKA (reference sequence). The CDR3 consists of 17 residues. V lost 0 bases, J lost 3 bases, and 21 bases lay in between. In nucleotides, the CDR3 is TGCAGTGCTAGAGATGCCCAAGATTCCACCGACATCTACGAGCAGTACTTC. Protein sequence: CSARDAQDSTDIYEQYF.

This clonotype was found many times. The chain employs TRBV3-1 and TRBJ2-5; D not resolved. This CDR3 is 12 amino acids long. The germline gives CDR1 LGHDT, CDR2 YNNKEL (reference sequence). The V gene lost 0 bases and the J gene lost 5 bases, with 4 bases spanning the gap. The CDR3 nucleotides read TGTGCCAGCAGCCAAGAGACGGAGACCCAGTACTTC. Amino acid sequence: CASSQETETQYF.

This clonotype appeared many times. The chain links TRBV2 to TRBJ1-5; D not resolved. Germline-derived CDR1 and CDR2 are SNHLY and FYNNEI. This CDR3 has 12 residues. V dropped 5 bases and J dropped 7 bases, with 9 bases sitting between them. The chain's CDR3 is CASSSDQQPQHF. CDR3 sequence (DNA): TGTGCCAGCAGTTCGGATCAACAGCCCCAGCATTTT.

This clonotype came up many times. The rearrangement uses TRBV5-1 and TRBJ2-1; 11 bases are a match to TRBD2. J lost 2 bases, V lost 6 bases, and 4 bases had no gene match. In germline, CDR1 is SGHRS, CDR2 YFSETQ. The CDR3 is 15 residues long. CDR3 protein: CASTTSGSPYNEQFF. DNA of the CDR3: TGCGCCAGCACCACTAGCGGGAGCCCCTACAATGAGCAGTTCTTC.

This clonotype was counted between two and nine times. The chain couples TRBV29-1 to TRBJ2-2; D ambiguous. Germline loops: CDR1 SQVTM, CDR2 ANQGSEA. The CDR3 has 15 amino acids. Between the trimmed V and J ends, which lost 5 bases and 2 bases, there was a span of 15 bases. In nucleotides, the CDR3 is TGCAGCGTTTTCGGGTTAGGACGAAACACCGGGGAGCTGTTTTTT. It translates to CSVFGLGRNTGELFF.

About this clonotype: A much larger clone differs from this one at a single base, so this may be a read error. This chain uses TRBV7-2 with TRBJ2-3; unclear D gene. CDR3 length equals 14 residues. V was cut by 6 bases and J by 6 bases, with 16 bases left in between. Germline V gene lookup returns CDR1 SGHTA and CDR2 FQGNSA. In DNA form, the CDR3 reads TGTGCCAGCAGGCCCGGAGACGGCCGGGATACGCAGTATTTT. This codes for CASRPGDGRDTQYF.

The CDR3 coding sequence is TGTGCCAGCGAAGGTGGGGCAGGGGACAATGAGCAGTTCTTC. It yields the protein CASEGGAGDNEQFF. J is TRBJ2-1 and V is TRBV11-1; TRBD1 is a possible D gene (6 bases). This CDR3 has 14 residues. Germline-derived CDR1 and CDR2 are SGHAT and FQDESV (reference sequence). Trimming left V 8 bases short and J 5 bases short, with 16 bases between.

This clonotype was counted many times. The CDR3 DNA reads TGTGCCAGCAGCTTATTAGCGGGAAACGTCGGTCATGAGCAGTTCTTC. Amino acids: CASSLLAGNVGHEQFF. The chain carries TRBV7-3 and TRBJ2-1; TRBD2 matches 8 bases. Germline V CDR1 and CDR2: SGHTA, FQGTGA. V was pared by 2 bases and J by 8 bases, with 11 bases of the junction left unmatched. The CDR3 runs to 16 residues.

This clonotype has at least ten counts. V and J are TRBV11-2 and TRBJ2-3; D may be TRBD2 (6 bases). Germline V gene sequence: CDR1 SGHAT, CDR2 FQNNGV. V lost 5 bases and J lost 2, with 20 bases in between. The CDR3 length is 17 residues. For the CDR3, the DNA is TGTGCCAGCAGCCCCGGAGGAGTGGGAGGATACACAGATACGCAGTATTTT. Amino acids: CASSPGGVGGYTDTQYF. Combining the CDR3 with reference TRBV11-2 and TRBJ2-3 gives the whole variable domain EAGVAQSPRYKIIEKRQSVAFWCNPISGHATLYWYQQILGQGPKLLIQFQNNGVVDDSQLPKDRFSAERLKGVDSTLKIQPAKLEDSAVYLCASSPGGVGGYTDTQYFGPGTRLTVL.

This clonotype was observed a few times. Just one base apart from a much larger clone, this may be a read error. The chain employs TRBV12-3 or TRBV12-4 and TRBJ1-1, with no clear D. The CDR3 extends over 13 amino acids. Trimming shortened V by 2 bases and J by 8 bases, and 12 bases separated the two germline ends. CDR3 region: CASSLNPTDEAFF. The CDR3 DNA reads TGTGCCAGCAGTTTAAATCCGACGGACGAAGCTTTCTTT.

As regards this clonotype: With a much larger clone just one base away, this may be a read error. J is TRBJ2-5 and V is TRBV9; D unclear. Looked up from germline, CDR1 is SGDLS and CDR2 is YYNGEE. There are 16 residues in the CDR3. CDR3 in DNA: TGTGCCAGCAGCGTGGGTGCGCACACACACCAAGAGGCCCAGTACTTC. It encodes CASSVGAHTHQEAQYF.